This T cell receptor beta chain stems from a study of blood T cell repertoires in COVID-19. Study context: The United States, Italy and Spain were the sources of the acute and convalescent COVID-19 samples. PBMCs, B-cell-depleted T cells, or T cells were the source of the cDNA or gDNA that made up the material.

In the authors' methods: How many nucleated cells were present was estimated from reference gene primer amplification. Clones were read by immunoSEQ multiplex PCR, and TCRdb kept only the in-frame ones, dropping some. The DNA gave D and trimming, while V, J and clone size come from that table. The repertoire holds about 43,000 clones, with around 79% as singletons. The TCR originated in an older woman with acute or convalescent COVID-19. The source material was peripheral blood.

CDR3 in amino acids: CAIRRDSTNEKLFF. Here the CDR3 DNA reads TGTGCCATCAGGAGGGACAGCACTAATGAAAAACTGTTTTTT. V and J are TRBV10-3 and TRBJ1-4; 7 bases fit TRBD1. The V and J ends lost 6 bases and 2 bases, in that order; junction bases with no gene match: 3. Per the germline V gene, CDR1 is ENHRY and CDR2 is SYGVKD. The CDR3 totals 14 residues.